This T cell receptor beta chain is drawn from a study of T cell responses to AZD1222 COVID-19 vaccine. CDR3 length: 17 amino acids. Germline loops: CDR1 MNHEY, CDR2 SMNVEV (reference sequence). V was shortened by 8 bases and J by 0 bases, with 20 bases between the two germline ends. Generated by immunoSEQ multiplex PCR, the TCRdb table keeps only in-frame clones and is missing some. This table has roughly 170,000 clones, 85% to 95% appearing once. The receptor was isolated from an adult in good health. This chain links TRBV27 with TRBJ2-1; D possibly corresponds to TRBD2 (5 bases). Sequencing was performed on peripheral blood, taken on day 0 of AZD1222 vaccination. CDR3 loop: CASSYYSGGGSYNEQFF. CDR3 sequence (DNA): TGTGCCAGCTCATACTACTCAGGAGGAGGCTCCTACAATGAGCAGTTCTTC.